Sequencing of this T cell receptor beta chain was carried out in a study of identical twins. This CDR3 comprises 16 residues. With 5 bases clipped from V and 4 bases from J, the junction kept 5 bases outside the gene matches. Germline V gene data show CDR1 as KGHDR and CDR2 as SFDVKD. This clonotype was observed at least ten times. TCRdb re-called the 5' RACE reads through MiXCR, storing one row per CDR3 protein. Among about 730,000 distinct CDR3 sequences listed, around 20% were seen once. This same sample was also taken into another study, of T cells expressing NK-cell markers. In that study: Sorted CD3+CD56-NKG2C+, CD3+CD56+NKG2C+ and CD3+CD56+NKG2C- T cells supplied the TCR beta repertoires.

Sequences were obtained from PBMCs. The receptor was isolated from a woman aged 18-29 years in good health. This rearrangement joins TRBV24-1 to TRBJ2-1; 12 nucleotides line up with TRBD2. In DNA, the CDR3 is TGTGCCACCAGTGCTTCCGGGACTAGCGGGTACAATGAGCAGTTCTTC. It is translated as CATSASGTSGYNEQFF.